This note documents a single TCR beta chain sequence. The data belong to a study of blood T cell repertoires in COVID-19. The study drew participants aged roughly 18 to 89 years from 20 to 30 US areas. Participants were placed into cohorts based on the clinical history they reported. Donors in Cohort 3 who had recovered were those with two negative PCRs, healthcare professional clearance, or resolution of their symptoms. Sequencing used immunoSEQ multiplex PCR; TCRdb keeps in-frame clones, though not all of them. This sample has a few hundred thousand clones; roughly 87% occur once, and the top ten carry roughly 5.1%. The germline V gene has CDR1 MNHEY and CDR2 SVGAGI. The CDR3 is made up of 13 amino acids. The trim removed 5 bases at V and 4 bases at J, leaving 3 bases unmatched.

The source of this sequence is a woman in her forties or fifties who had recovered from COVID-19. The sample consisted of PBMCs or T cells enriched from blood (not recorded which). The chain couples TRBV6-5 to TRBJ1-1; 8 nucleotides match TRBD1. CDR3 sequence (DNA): TGTGCCAGCAGTAAGGACAGGGCCACTGAAGCTTTCTTT. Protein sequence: CASSKDRATEAFF.